A single sample is the source of the 6 T cell receptor beta chains below, sequenced in a study of neurological immune-mediated disorders. A single record per CDR3 protein comes from TCRdb applying MiXCR to the 5' RACE reads. The table lists about 25,000 distinct CDR3 sequences, 6.5% to 8.5% of them singletons. The sequencing input was PBMCs. Receptors were obtained from a woman aged 35 to 49 in good health.

This clonotype was picked up many times. The rearrangement joins TRBV29-1 to TRBJ2-1; 8 bases are a match to TRBD1. Germline assignment: CDR1 SQVTM and CDR2 ANQGSEA. CDR3 length: 15 residues. V lost 7 bases and J lost 5; bases outside the gene matches: 13. The CDR3 loop is CSAPGRDRMNNEQFF. CDR3 sequence (DNA): TGCAGCGCCCCGGGCCGGGACAGGATGAACAATGAGCAGTTCTTC.

This clonotype was recorded many times. The chain is built from TRBV20-1 and TRBJ2-1; a possible D gene is TRBD2 (5 bases). With 0 bases removed from V and 5 bases from J, the gap between germline ends came to 23 bases. There are 18 residues in the CDR3. Germline assignment: CDR1 DFQATT and CDR2 SNEGSKA (reference sequence). The CDR3 DNA follows: TGCAGTGCTAGAGATCTTGACATCGGGATAGCTATCGACAATGAGCAGTTCTTC. This gives the protein CSARDLDIGIAIDNEQFF.

This clonotype was seen ten or more times. The V call is TRBV5-1, the J call TRBJ2-5; 10 bases match TRBD2. The trim removed 0 bases at V and 5 bases at J, leaving 7 bases unmatched. The CDR3 sequence is 16 residues long. CDR1 is SGHRS, CDR2 YFSETQ, per germline. Here the CDR3 DNA reads TGCGCCAGCAGCTTGGACCCTAGCGGGAGTAGGGAGACCCAGTACTTC. Translating gives CASSLDPSGSRETQYF.

This clonotype came up many times. This rearrangement joins TRBV5-1 to TRBJ1-2; D perhaps matches TRBD1 (5 bases). The CDR3 is 15 residues long. Germline V gene lookup returns CDR1 SGHRS and CDR2 YFSETQ. Trimming pared 4 bases from V and 2 bases from J, leaving 15 bases between. The CDR3 coding sequence is TGCGCCAGCAGCGTAAGCCGGGACGGGAACTATGGCTACACCTTC. This sequence encodes CASSVSRDGNYGYTF.

The table lists this clonotype with many counts. This chain joins TRBV7-2 and TRBJ2-1, with 15 bases aligning to TRBD2. Germline V gene lookup returns CDR1 SGHTA and CDR2 FQGNSA. Losses at the gene ends were 1 base for V and 3 bases for J; bases not matched to a gene: 4. The CDR3 is made up of 18 amino acids. Here the CDR3 DNA reads TGTGCCAGCAGCTTAGAAGGGACTAGCGGGAGGTACTACAATGAGCAGTTCTTC. It translates to CASSLEGTSGRYYNEQFF.

The gene calls are TRBV7-6 and TRBJ2-5; D remains unclear. The CDR3 spans 15 residues. CDR1 and CDR2 from the germline V gene are SGHVS and FNYEAQ. The V end was cut by 3 bases, the J end by 3 bases, with 14 bases between. CDR3 in DNA: TGTGCCAGCAGCTTGGGATGGAGCGAGGAAGAGACCCAGTACTTC. Amino acid sequence: CASSLGWSEEETQYF.